The TCR beta chain under discussion was sequenced for a study of OX40 agonist ivuxolimab in advanced cancers. The overall study: Those enrolled were around 87% male, with a mean age of roughly 62 years and ages from roughly 23 to 80. Broader study findings: The CD4+ and CD8+ T cells in the blood had expanded clonally by week 6 at 0.1 to 3.0 mg/kg. Researchers did not determine the expanded peripheral T cells' antigen specificity.

TCRdb's copy holds only in-frame clones and misses some; the assay was immunoSEQ multiplex PCR. The top ten hold around 0.51% of the sample, which has approximately 70,000 clones, 90% seen once. Sampled blood was obtained at baseline, cycle 4 day 1, and cycle 7 day 1. With regard to this clone: Its antigen remains unknown.

The sequencing here drew on CD4+ or CD8+ T cells sorted from blood, taken in a trial of the OX40 agonist ivuxolimab. The source of this sequence is an adult with an advanced solid tumor such as melanoma, head and neck, liver or kidney cancer.

The CDR3 here is CASSLARRGPLTDTQYF. Written as DNA, the CDR3 is TGTGCCAGCAGCTTAGCGCGGCGGGGGCCTCTCACAGATACGCAGTATTTT. The V gene is TRBV7-9, the J gene TRBJ2-3, with TRBD2 as a possible D gene (7 bases). Trimming shortened V by 0 bases and J by 2 bases, and 15 bases separated the two germline ends. Germline CDR1 and CDR2: SEHNR and FQNEAQ (reference sequence). The CDR3 is 17 amino acids.